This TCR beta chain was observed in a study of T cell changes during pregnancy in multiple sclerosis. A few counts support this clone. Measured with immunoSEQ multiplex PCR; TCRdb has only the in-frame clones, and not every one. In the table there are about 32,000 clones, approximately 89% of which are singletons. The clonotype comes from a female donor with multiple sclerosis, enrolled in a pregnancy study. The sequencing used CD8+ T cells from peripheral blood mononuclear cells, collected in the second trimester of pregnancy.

For the CDR3, the DNA is TGTGCCAGCAGTGAGCGGGGGGGCTCCTACAATGAGCAGTTCTTC. It yields the protein CASSERGGSYNEQFF. J is TRBJ2-1 and V is TRBV6-4; TRBD2 agrees at 9 bases. CDR1 and CDR2 from the germline V gene are MRHNA and SNTAGT. This CDR3 contains 15 residues. The ends lost 3 bases at V and 0 bases at J; junction bases unmatched: 0.